The sequence of this T cell receptor beta chain was determined in a study of blood T cell repertoires in COVID-19. Overall study: Sources were T cells, B-cell-depleted T cells, or PBMCs; the material itself was cDNA or gDNA.

Sequenced by immunoSEQ multiplex PCR; TCRdb stores in-frame clones only, minus some. This sample has about 170,000 clones, with about 85% found just once. Points on this clone: This CDR3 is also generated by other DNA sequences in the sample.

Germline V lookup: CDR1 LNHDA, CDR2 SQIVND (reference sequence). V lost 9 bases and J lost 3; bases outside the gene matches: 3. The CDR3 sequence is 12 residues long. The specimen sequenced was peripheral blood. The clonotype originates from an elderly man with COVID-19, enrolled during active disease. The chain links TRBV19 to TRBJ2-7; TRBD1 agrees at 9 bases. The CDR3 region has the DNA TGTGCCAGCTCGGACAGGGGCTACGAGCAGTACTTC. It encodes CASSDRGYEQYF. The full variable domain, in which reference TRBV19 and TRBJ2-7 provide the parts outside the CDR3, is DGGITQSPKYLFRKEGQNVTLSCEQNLNHDAMYWYRQDPGQGLRLIYYSQIVNDFQKGDIAEGYSVSREKKESFPLTVTSAQKNPTAFYLCASSDRGYEQYFGPGTRLTVT.